The 10 T cell receptor beta chains listed next were all sequenced from one sample in a study of T cell responses to AZD1222 COVID-19 vaccine. The assay was immunoSEQ multiplex PCR, and TCRdb's table has in-frame clones only and misses some. In the table there are about 100,000 clones, over 75% of which are singletons. The sample here was peripheral blood, taken on day 0 of MenACWY control vaccination. These receptors were taken from an adult in good health.

V gene TRBV19 combines with J gene TRBJ2-7, with D perhaps matching TRBD1 or TRBD2 (5 bases each). There are 15 residues in the CDR3. V was shortened by 1 base and J by 0 bases, with 10 bases between the two germline ends. Germline loops: CDR1 LNHDA, CDR2 SQIVND (reference sequence). CDR3 in amino acids: CASSIGPGSSYEQYF. The CDR3 DNA reads as TGTGCCAGTAGTATAGGTCCAGGGAGCTCCTACGAGCAGTACTTC.

The chain links TRBV28 to TRBJ1-2; a possible D gene is TRBD1 (5 bases). Germline CDR1 and CDR2: MDHEN and SYDVKM. Trimming cost V 7 bases and J 4 bases, with 16 bases left between them. The CDR3 totals 14 residues. The chain's CDR3 is CASIPPGDAYGYTF. CDR3 coding DNA: TGTGCCAGCATCCCGCCGGGGGACGCCTATGGCTACACCTTC.

The J gene is TRBJ2-3, the V gene TRBV11-2; 7 nucleotides align to TRBD2. Germline V gene sequence: CDR1 SGHAT, CDR2 FQNNGV. Unmatched junction bases numbered 7, after V lost 5 bases and J lost 2 bases. CDR3 length: 15 residues. CDR3 nucleotide sequence: TGTGCCAGCAGCCGCACTAGCGTGGACACAGATACGCAGTATTTT. It encodes CASSRTSVDTDTQYF. The full variable domain, in which reference TRBV11-2 and TRBJ2-3 provide the parts outside the CDR3, is EAGVAQSPRYKIIEKRQSVAFWCNPISGHATLYWYQQILGQGPKLLIQFQNNGVVDDSQLPKDRFSAERLKGVDSTLKIQPAKLEDSAVYLCASSRTSVDTDTQYFGPGTRLTVL.

The V call is TRBV28, the J call TRBJ2-1, with TRBD2 as a possible D gene (6 bases). This CDR3 has 16 amino acids. Looked up from germline, CDR1 is MDHEN and CDR2 is SYDVKM. The V end lost 7 bases, the J end lost 1 base, and 17 bases lay between the germline ends. The CDR3 region is CASTIGTGVSYNEQFF. The CDR3 DNA reads as TGTGCCAGCACCATAGGGACGGGAGTGTCCTACAATGAGCAGTTCTTC.

The chain couples TRBV10-1 to TRBJ2-1; TRBD1 or TRBD2 may be the D gene (5 bases each). The CDR3 is 15 residues long. CDR1 and CDR2 (germline): WNHNN, SYGVQD (reference sequence). V lost 5 bases and J 6 bases, leaving 17 bases between the germline ends. The CDR3 nucleotides are TGCGCCAGCAGTACCTCAGGGCCCCGGGGCAATGAGCAGTTCTTC. Translated, it gives CASSTSGPRGNEQFF.

The V call is TRBV3-1 (or the pseudogene TRBV3-2), the J call TRBJ2-5, with TRBD2 matching over 8 bases. The CDR3 loop spans 17 amino acids. V was pared by 1 base and J by 1 base, with 8 bases of the junction left unmatched. The germline CDR1 and CDR2 sequences are LGHDT and YNNKEL (reference sequence). The CDR3 coding sequence is TGTGCCAGCAGCCAAGGTCCAAGTAGCGGGGTCCAAGAGACCCAGTACTTC. This codes for CASSQGPSSGVQETQYF.

This clone came up once. This chain joins TRBV18 and TRBJ2-1; the D is unclear. The CDR3 sequence is 15 residues long. V lost 0 bases to trimming and J lost 9 bases, with 15 bases between them. Per the germline V gene, CDR1 is KGHSH and CDR2 is LQKENI. The CDR3 bases are TGTGCCAGCTCACCACCAAGCCTAGTAGAAGGTGAGCAGTTCTTC. Translating gives CASSPPSLVEGEQFF.

The rearrangement uses TRBV11-2 and TRBJ1-2, with a weak D call TRBD1 (5 bases). Germline CDR1 reads SGHAT; CDR2 reads FQNNGV. This CDR3 contains 13 residues. V was trimmed by 4 bases and J by 4 bases, leaving 10 bases between them. The CDR3: CASSSPTVYGYTF. The DNA of the CDR3 is TGTGCCAGCAGCTCCCCGACAGTCTATGGCTACACCTTC.

V is TRBV7-2 and J is TRBJ2-3, with D perhaps matching TRBD2 (8 bases). Looked up from germline, CDR1 is SGHTA and CDR2 is FQGNSA. CDR3 length: 14 amino acids. V was pared by 6 bases and J by 10 bases, with 20 bases between. The CDR3 DNA reads as TGTGCCAGCAGAGGAAAAACGGGGGGGACAGCGCAGTATTTT. It yields the protein CASRGKTGGTAQYF. The variable domain in full, with the rest retrieved from reference TRBV7-2 and TRBJ2-3, is GAGVSQSPSNKVTEKGKDVELRCDPISGHTALYWYRQSLGQGLEFLIYFQGNSAPDKSGLPSDRFSAERTGGSVSTLTIQRTQQEDSAVYLCASRGKTGGTAQYFGPGTRLTVL.

Comment on this clone: Other nucleotide sequences in the sample specify the same CDR3. The J gene is TRBJ2-2, the V gene TRBV21-1; TRBD2, the table's D call, was not compared with the DNA. TRBV21-1 is an annotated pseudogene. CDR3 length: 17 residues. The CDR3 protein is CASSKVGGRSENGELFF. CDR3 DNA sequence: TGTGCCAGCAGCAAAGTGGGGGGTCGGTCGGAAAACGGGGAGCTGTTTTTT.